This T cell receptor beta chain was recovered during a study of blood T cell repertoires in COVID-19. Across the whole study: COVID-19 samples collected from the United States, Italy and Spain covered acute and convalescent phases. T cells, B-cell-depleted T cells, or PBMCs provided the cDNA or gDNA that served as material.

There are 17 residues in the CDR3. CDR1 SSHAT and CDR2 FNYEAQ come from the germline V gene (reference sequence). With 5 bases clipped from V and 8 bases from J, the junction kept 16 bases outside the gene matches. Participants in the exposed group had met a COVID-19 case in the 2 weeks before joining the study. Generated by immunoSEQ multiplex PCR, the TCRdb table keeps only in-frame clones and is missing some. Found here are some 340,000 clones, more than 90% of them singletons; the top ten hold around 4.2%. The receptor's source is a young woman who had been exposed to COVID-19. Sequenced sample: PBMCs or T cells enriched from blood (not recorded which). The chain joins TRBV7-7 to TRBJ1-4, with 8 bases fitting TRBD1. Here the CDR3 DNA reads TGTGCCAGCAGCGCAAGAGCGGACAGGGCTGACGAAGAAAAACTGTTTTTT. Translation gives CASSARADRADEEKLFF.